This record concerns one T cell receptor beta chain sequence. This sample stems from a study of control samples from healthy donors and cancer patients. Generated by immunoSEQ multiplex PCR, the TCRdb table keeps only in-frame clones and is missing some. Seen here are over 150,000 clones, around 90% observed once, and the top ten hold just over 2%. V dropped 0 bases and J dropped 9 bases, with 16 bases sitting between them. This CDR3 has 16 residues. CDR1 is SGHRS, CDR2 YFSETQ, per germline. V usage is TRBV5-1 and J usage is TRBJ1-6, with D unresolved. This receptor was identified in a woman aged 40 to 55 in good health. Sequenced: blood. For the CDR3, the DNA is TGCGCCAGCAGCTTGGCCGGCGGAACAGTTGGTTCACCCCTCCACTTT. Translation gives CASSLAGGTVGSPLHF. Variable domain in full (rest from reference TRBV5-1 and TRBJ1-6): KAGVTQTPRYLIKTRGQQVTLSCSPISGHRSVSWYQQTPGQGLQFLFEYFSETQRNKGNFPGRFSGRQFSNSRSEMNVSTLELGDSALYLCASSLAGGTVGSPLHFGNGTRLTVT.